The 29 T cell receptor beta chains below all came from one sample that was sequenced in a study of blood T cells in healthy people across ages. With a J-beta primer mix and a sample-barcoded 5' primer, a second PCR ran about 7 to 12 cycles. TCRdb re-derived calls from the 5' RACE reads in MiXCR, one entry per CDR3 protein. The sample has 800,000 to 950,000 distinct CDR3 sequences, roughly 50% seen once. The specimen was blood. Receptors were obtained from a man aged 30-40 years in good health.

This clonotype was seen a handful of times. The V and J genes are TRBV5-1 and TRBJ1-2; 7 positions agree with TRBD1. V was clipped by 0 bases and J by 4 bases; unmatched bases: 9. The CDR3 is 16 amino acids. Looked up from germline, CDR1 is SGHRS and CDR2 is YFSETQ. The CDR3 region is CASSLDGTEQFYGYTF. CDR3 DNA: TGCGCCAGCAGCTTGGATGGGACAGAACAGTTCTATGGCTACACCTTC.

This chain joins TRBV7-2 and TRBJ2-5; TRBD2 matches 12 bases. This CDR3 region has 14 residues. Germline V lookup: CDR1 SGHTA, CDR2 FQGNSA. Trimming cost V 5 bases and J 5 bases; bases outside gene matches: 3. The CDR3 DNA reads TGTGCCAGCAGCGTACTAGCGGGGGGCGAGACCCAGTACTTC. Amino acid sequence: CASSVLAGGETQYF.

V is TRBV28 and J is TRBJ1-5; 8 bases are a match to TRBD1. The V gene's germline CDR1 is MDHEN and CDR2 SYDVKM. Germline trimming cut 5 bases from V and 5 bases from J; bases unmatched to any gene: 8. The CDR3 is made up of 15 amino acids. CDR3 amino acids: CASSPTGTGHQPQHF. The DNA for the CDR3 is TGTGCCAGCAGTCCGACCGGGACAGGACATCAGCCCCAGCATTTT. The whole variable domain, remainder taken from reference TRBV28 and TRBJ1-5, is DVKVTQSSRYLVKRTGEKVFLECVQDMDHENMFWYRQDPGLGLRLIYFSYDVKMKEKGDIPEGYSVSREKKERFSLILESASTNQTSMYLCASSPTGTGHQPQHFGDGTRLSIL.

Comment on this clonotype: Being one base from a much bigger clone, this may be a read error. The chain is built from TRBV6-6 and TRBJ2-1, with TRBD1 identical over 7 bases. Trimming at V came to 5 bases and at J to 2 bases, leaving 6 bases not matched to a gene. The CDR3 loop spans 15 amino acids. The V gene's germline CDR1 is MNHNY and CDR2 SVGAGI (reference sequence). This CDR3 reads CASSQQGSPYNEQFF. The CDR3 DNA reads as TGTGCCAGCAGTCAACAGGGGAGCCCCTACAATGAGCAGTTCTTC.

CDR3 in amino acids: CASSNSGGNTEAFF. In nucleotides, the CDR3 is TGTGCCAGCAGTAATAGCGGGGGGAACACTGAAGCTTTCTTT. This chain uses TRBV6-1 with TRBJ1-1; D may be TRBD1 (5 bases). This CDR3 is built from 14 residues. V was clipped by 5 bases and J by 1 base, with 11 bases between them. CDR1 MNHNS and CDR2 SASEGT come from the germline V gene.

The chain couples TRBV6-1 to TRBJ2-1; D remains ambiguous. V lost 3 bases, J lost 1 base, and 13 bases lay in between. The CDR3 consists of 16 residues. The germline CDR1 and CDR2 sequences are MNHNS and SASEGT. For the CDR3, the DNA is TGTGCCAGCAGTGAGCATCCCCGAACATCCTACAATGAGCAGTTCTTC. It translates to CASSEHPRTSYNEQFF.

In nucleotides, the CDR3 is TGTGCCGGAGACTCGGGGGACCTGAGCTACGAGCAGTACTTC. It translates to CAGDSGDLSYEQYF. J is TRBJ2-4 and V is TRBV2; D is possibly TRBD2 (6 bases). The DNA end is a closer match to TRBJ2-7, so the J assignment may be wrong. Germline CDR1 SNHLY, CDR2 FYNNEI. This CDR3 has 14 residues.

This clonotype was detected a few times. V usage is TRBV6-5 and J usage is TRBJ1-2; possible D gene TRBD1, 5 bases. V lost 4 bases to trimming and J lost 0 bases, with 9 bases between them. Germline V lookup: CDR1 MNHEY, CDR2 SVGAGI. CDR3 length equals 14 residues. CDR3 residues: CASSSRATNYGYTF. CDR3 nucleotide sequence: TGTGCCAGCAGTTCCAGGGCGACTAACTATGGCTACACCTTC.

The J gene is TRBJ2-3, the V gene TRBV20-1, with 12 bases lining up with TRBD2. Germline V CDR1 and CDR2: DFQATT, SNEGSKA (reference sequence). Germline trimming cut 1 base from V and 4 bases from J; bases unmatched to any gene: 9. The CDR3 loop spans 17 amino acids. CDR3 coding DNA: TGCAGTGCTAGAGCGGCTAGCGGGGGGGCGGGTCCAGATACGCAGTATTTT. This codes for CSARAASGGAGPDTQYF.

The chain links TRBV10-3 to TRBJ2-5, with D unclear. The J call may be incorrect, as the DNA end agrees better with TRBJ2-7. The CDR3 has 13 amino acids. Germline lookup yields CDR1 ENHRY and CDR2 SYGVKD. The CDR3: CAISASVGGEQYF. CDR3 nucleotide sequence: TGTGCCATCAGTGCGTCGGTGGGCGGCGAGCAGTACTTC.

This clonotype was counted at least ten times. CDR3: CAISTSGSTDTQYF. CDR3 DNA: TGTGCCATATCGACTAGCGGGAGCACAGATACGCAGTATTTT. The chain uses TRBV10-3 and TRBJ2-3; TRBD2 matches at 10 bases. The CDR3 runs to 14 residues. Looked up from germline, CDR1 is ENHRY and CDR2 is SYGVKD. Germline trimming cut 9 bases from V and 0 bases from J; bases unmatched to any gene: 3.

The chain uses TRBV4-2 and TRBJ1-6; D is perhaps TRBD1 (6 bases). There are 16 residues in the CDR3. Trimming stripped 4 bases from V and 10 bases from J, with 20 bases between. Germline values: CDR1 LGHNA, CDR2 YNFKEQ. In DNA form, the CDR3 reads TGTGCCAGCAGCCCGTTCGCCGGGGACAACCGGTCACCCCTCCACTTT. Its protein is CASSPFAGDNRSPLHF.

This rearrangement joins TRBV6-5 to TRBJ1-2; tentative D call: TRBD1 (5 bases). Trimming cost V 0 bases and J 2 bases, with 16 bases left between them. CDR1 and CDR2 (germline): MNHEY, SVGAGI. This CDR3 comprises 17 residues. In DNA form, the CDR3 reads TGTGCCAGCAGTTACTCGGGGCCGGGGACGTCCAACTATGGCTACACCTTC. Amino acids: CASSYSGPGTSNYGYTF.

This clonotype was seen a handful of times. The rearrangement joins TRBV10-3 to TRBJ1-1; 8 bases align to TRBD1. The trim removed 4 bases at V and 1 base at J, leaving 2 bases unmatched. The CDR3 is made up of 14 amino acids. Germline values: CDR1 ENHRY, CDR2 SYGVKD. CDR3 coding DNA: TGTGCCATCAGTGTAGGACAGGGGAACACTGAAGCTTTCTTT. Protein sequence: CAISVGQGNTEAFF.

The count of this clonotype is one. The CDR3 reads CASSLAGGETYNEQFF. CDR3 bases: TGTGCCAGCAGCTTAGCAGGGGGGGAAACCTACAATGAGCAGTTCTTC. This rearrangement joins TRBV7-2 to TRBJ2-1; possibly TRBD2 for D (7 bases). The CDR3 loop spans 16 amino acids. V shed 0 bases and J shed 2 bases, with 11 bases lying between them. CDR1 and CDR2 (germline): SGHTA, FQGNSA.

The J gene is TRBJ2-1, the V gene TRBV5-1; the D gene is possibly TRBD2 (5 bases). The V gene's germline CDR1 is SGHRS and CDR2 YFSETQ. Between the trimmed V and J ends, which lost 0 bases and 6 bases, there was a span of 10 bases. This CDR3 comprises 14 residues. The CDR3 protein is CASSLGEWGNEQFF. The CDR3 region has the DNA TGCGCCAGCAGCTTGGGGGAGTGGGGCAATGAGCAGTTCTTC.

This clonotype appeared a few times. The chain uses TRBV30 and TRBJ2-3, with 8 bases matching TRBD2. CDR1 GTSNPN and CDR2 SVGIG come from the germline V gene (reference sequence). The CDR3 covers 14 residues. V lost 4 bases and J lost 3; bases outside the gene matches: 6. CDR3 protein: CAWNPGLVTDTQYF. CDR3 nucleotide sequence: TGTGCCTGGAATCCGGGACTAGTAACAGATACGCAGTATTTT.

In regard to this clonotype: The junction does not match germline at one end; this may be a read error. J is TRBJ2-4 and V is TRBV29-1; D might be TRBD1 (5 bases). CDR3 length: 15 residues. Germline CDR1 reads SQVTM; CDR2 reads ANQGSEA. The CDR3 here is CSAEELGAVKNIQYF. The CDR3 DNA reads TGCAGCGCTGAAGAACTTGGGGCAGTAAAAAACATTCAGTACTTC.

This clonotype was counted a few times. This chain uses TRBV29-1 with TRBJ2-7; 7 nucleotides line up with TRBD1. CDR3 length: 13 amino acids. J lost 0 bases, V lost 8 bases, and 7 bases had no gene match. CDR1 and CDR2 (germline): SQVTM, ANQGSEA. The CDR3 bases are TGCAGCTTTGCCTGGGACAGCTCCTACGAGCAGTACTTC. Its translation is CSFAWDSSYEQYF.

The chain is built from TRBV7-9 and TRBJ1-4, with TRBD1 matching over 7 bases. V trimming: 5 bases; J trimming: 0 bases; junction bases outside the gene matches: 6. This CDR3 has 16 amino acids. Germline V CDR1 and CDR2: SEHNR, FQNEAQ (reference sequence). The DNA for the CDR3 is TGTGCCAGCAGCCAGGGACAGATTGCAACTAATGAAAAACTGTTTTTT. Its translation is CASSQGQIATNEKLFF. The full variable domain, rest sourced from reference TRBV7-9 and TRBJ1-4, is DTGVSQNPRHKITKRGQNVTFRCDPISEHNRLYWYRQTLGQGPEFLTYFQNEAQLEKSRLLSDRFSAERPKGSFSTLEIQRTEQGDSAMYLCASSQGQIATNEKLFFGSGTQLSVL.

This chain uses TRBV6-5 with TRBJ2-1; no clear D gene. The CDR3 length is 16 residues. Trimming left V 2 bases short and J 3 bases short, with 14 bases between. Germline-derived CDR1 and CDR2 are MNHEY and SVGAGI. Here the CDR3 reads CASSYDIYSDYNEQFF. CDR3 DNA sequence: TGTGCCAGCAGTTACGATATCTATTCCGACTACAATGAGCAGTTCTTC.

CDR3 loop: CASSHGTGYDGYTF. CDR3 DNA: TGTGCCAGCAGCCACGGGACAGGGTACGATGGCTACACCTTC. This chain connects TRBV3-1 to TRBJ1-2, with 9 bases identical to TRBD1. Per germline, CDR1 LGHDT and CDR2 YNNKEL (reference sequence). The V and J ends lost 3 bases and 6 bases, in that order; junction bases with no gene match: 5. The CDR3 has 14 amino acids.

The chain recombines TRBV7-9 with TRBJ2-1; TRBD1 matches 12 bases. The J call may be faulty, since TRBJ2-7 better matches the DNA end. Germline values: CDR1 SEHNR, CDR2 FQNEAQ (reference sequence). This CDR3 has 16 amino acids. CDR3 region: CASSPGTGGSYNEQYF. CDR3 nucleotides: TGTGCCAGCAGCCCTGGGACAGGGGGCTCCTACAATGAGCAGTACTTC.

In this sample, this clonotype turned up a few times. The chain combines TRBV10-3 with TRBJ2-1; 8 bases line up with TRBD2. Per germline, CDR1 ENHRY and CDR2 SYGVKD. The CDR3 extends over 13 amino acids. Trimming at V came to 6 bases and at J to 4 bases, leaving 2 bases not matched to a gene. The CDR3 nucleotides read TGTGCCATCAGGGGACTAGAGTACAATGAGCAGTTCTTC. Protein: CAIRGLEYNEQFF.

This clonotype was detected many times. The CDR3 sequence is CASSPDRNYNEQFF. As DNA, the CDR3 is TGTGCCAGCTCACCCGACCGAAACTACAATGAGCAGTTCTTC. The rearrangement joins TRBV18 to TRBJ2-1; D gene uncertain. Trimming pared 3 bases from V and 3 bases from J, leaving 9 bases between. Germline CDR1 reads KGHSH; CDR2 reads LQKENI. The CDR3 contains 14 residues.

V gene TRBV27 combines with J gene TRBJ1-6; D remains ambiguous. Per the germline V gene, CDR1 is MNHEY and CDR2 is SMNVEV (reference sequence). This CDR3 region has 14 residues. V lost 3 bases and J 9 bases, leaving 12 bases between the germline ends. CDR3 bases: TGTGCCAGCAGTTTGGTCGGCCCGGGTTCACCCCTCCACTTT. It codes for CASSLVGPGSPLHF.

This clonotype occurred a few times. The chain uses TRBV7-3 and TRBJ2-7; D gene uncertain. Trimming pared 3 bases from V and 3 bases from J, leaving 9 bases between. The CDR3 covers 13 residues. Looked up from germline, CDR1 is SGHTA and CDR2 is FQGTGA. The CDR3 protein is CASSFSENYEQYF. As DNA, the CDR3 is TGTGCCAGCAGCTTCTCAGAAAACTACGAGCAGTACTTC.

The table lists this clonotype with a few counts. The CDR3 loop reads CASNPGQGPYGYTF. CDR3 DNA sequence: TGTGCCAGCAATCCGGGACAGGGTCCCTATGGCTACACCTTC. The chain is built from TRBV28 and TRBJ1-2, with 9 bases identical to TRBD1. Looked up from germline, CDR1 is MDHEN and CDR2 is SYDVKM. V shed 7 bases and J 4 bases; nucleotides not matched to a gene: 7. CDR3 length: 14 amino acids.

Here the CDR3 DNA reads TGTGCCAGCTCACCACTACCGGACAGCTCCTACGAGCAGTACTTC. The encoded protein is CASSPLPDSSYEQYF. The chain uses TRBV18 and TRBJ2-7; D might be TRBD1 (6 bases). The germline V and J ends were trimmed by 1 base and 0 bases, with 10 bases remaining between them. Germline V gene lookup returns CDR1 KGHSH and CDR2 LQKENI. The CDR3 is 15 residues long.